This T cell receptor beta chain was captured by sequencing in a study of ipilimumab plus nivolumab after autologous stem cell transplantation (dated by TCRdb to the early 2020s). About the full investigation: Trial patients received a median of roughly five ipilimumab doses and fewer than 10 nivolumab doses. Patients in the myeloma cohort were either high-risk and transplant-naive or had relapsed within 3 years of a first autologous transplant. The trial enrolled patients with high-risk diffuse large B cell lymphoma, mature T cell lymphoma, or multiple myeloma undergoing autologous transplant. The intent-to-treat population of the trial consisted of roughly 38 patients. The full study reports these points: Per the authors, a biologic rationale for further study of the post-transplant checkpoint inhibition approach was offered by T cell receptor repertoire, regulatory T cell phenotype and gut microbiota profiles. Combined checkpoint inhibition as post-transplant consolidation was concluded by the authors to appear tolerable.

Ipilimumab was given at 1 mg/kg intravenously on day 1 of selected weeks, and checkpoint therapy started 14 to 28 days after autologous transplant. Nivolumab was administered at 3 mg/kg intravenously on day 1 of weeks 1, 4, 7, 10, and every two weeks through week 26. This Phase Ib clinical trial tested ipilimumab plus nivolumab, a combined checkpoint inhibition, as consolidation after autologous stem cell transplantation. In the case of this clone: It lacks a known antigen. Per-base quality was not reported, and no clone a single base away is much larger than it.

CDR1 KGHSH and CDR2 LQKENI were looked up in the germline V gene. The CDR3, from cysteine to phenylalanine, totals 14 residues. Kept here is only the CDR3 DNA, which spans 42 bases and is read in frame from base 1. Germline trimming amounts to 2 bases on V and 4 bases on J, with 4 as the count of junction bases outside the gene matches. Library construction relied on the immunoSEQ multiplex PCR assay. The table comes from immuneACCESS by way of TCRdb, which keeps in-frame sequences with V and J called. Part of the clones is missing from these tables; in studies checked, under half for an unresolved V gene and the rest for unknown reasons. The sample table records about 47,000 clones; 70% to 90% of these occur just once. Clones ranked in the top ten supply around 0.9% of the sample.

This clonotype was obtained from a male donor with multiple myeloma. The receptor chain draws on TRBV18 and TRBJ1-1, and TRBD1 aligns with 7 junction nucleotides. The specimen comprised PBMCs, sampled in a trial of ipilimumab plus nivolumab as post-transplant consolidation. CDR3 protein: CASSPTGEGTEAFF. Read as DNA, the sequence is TGTGCCAGCTCACCAACAGGGGAGGGCACTGAAGCTTTCTTT.